This paragraph reports one T cell receptor (beta chain). Original data processing: Using reference gene primer amplification, nucleated cell counts were estimated. Clones were sequenced by immunoSEQ multiplex PCR, and TCRdb holds only the in-frame ones, with some missing. V, J and clone size derive from that table, while D and trimming were established from the DNA sequence. This table has approximately 150,000 clones, approximately 84% appearing once. This specimen belongs to a study of blood T cell repertoires in COVID-19. Study-level information: Donors in the United States, Italy and Spain gave samples during acute or convalescent COVID-19. T cells, B-cell-depleted T cells, or PBMCs supplied cDNA or gDNA.

This CDR3 region has 19 residues. Germline-derived CDR1 and CDR2 are MDHEN and SYDVKM. Trimming removed 1 base from V and 6 bases from J; junction bases left unmatched: 13. The TCR originated in a man aged 65-85 years with acute or convalescent COVID-19. This rearrangement joins TRBV28 to TRBJ2-2; 11 bases align to TRBD2. The sample consisted of peripheral blood. Here the CDR3 reads CASSLSKKALAGGAGELFF. Here the CDR3 DNA reads TGTGCCAGCAGTTTATCCAAAAAGGCTCTAGCGGGAGGCGCCGGGGAGCTGTTTTTT. Together with reference TRBV28 and TRBJ2-2, the CDR3 gives the full variable domain: DVKVTQSSRYLVKRTGEKVFLECVQDMDHENMFWYRQDPGLGLRLIYFSYDVKMKEKGDIPEGYSVSREKKERFSLILESASTNQTSMYLCASSLSKKALAGGAGELFFGEGSRLTVL.